These T cell receptor beta chains were read from a single sample in a study of vaccination effects on CD4 cells after COVID-19. The method was immunoSEQ multiplex PCR; TCRdb's version includes in-frame clones alone and lacks a portion of them. This table holds 65,000 to 70,000 clones, about 80% found once. No antigens are known for them. The sample here was CD4+ T cells from PBMCs cultured with HCoV-OC43 spike peptides, taken after COVID-19 vaccination. The receptors were sampled from a human donor who received a COVID-19 vaccine. Each CDR3 is given with its conserved first and last residue. Fields, in order: J gene, V gene, D gene, clone size, CDR3 DNA, CDR3 protein. A D gene is named only where the DNA matches it firmly. Where a row states a size, it is once, few, many or the class of an expanded clone; other rows omit it.

j_call: TRBJ1-5; v_call: TRBV5-1; d_call: TRBD1; clone_size: -; cdr3_nt: TGCGCCAGCAGCCGGTGGGACAGTAGCAATCAGCCCCAGCATTTT; cdr3_aa: CASSRWDSSNQPQHF
j_call: TRBJ2-6; v_call: TRBV30; d_call: -; clone_size: few; cdr3_nt: TGTGCCTGGACCTCAGGGACGGGGGCCAACGTCCTGACTTTC; cdr3_aa: CAWTSGTGANVLTF
j_call: TRBJ2-2; v_call: TRBV6-6; d_call: -; clone_size: -; cdr3_nt: TGTGCCAGCAGTTACTCCGACGGGGAGCTGTTTTTT; cdr3_aa: CASSYSDGELFF
j_call: TRBJ2-2; v_call: TRBV6-5; d_call: -; clone_size: few; cdr3_nt: TGTGCCAGCAGTTACTCGGGGGTCCTCGGGGAGCTGTTTTTT; cdr3_aa: CASSYSGVLGELFF
j_call: TRBJ1-2; v_call: TRBV7-2; d_call: -; clone_size: -; cdr3_nt: TGTGCCAGCAGCTTAGCCGGTAGCTATGGCTACACCTTC; cdr3_aa: CASSLAGSYGYTF
j_call: TRBJ1-5; v_call: TRBV5-5; d_call: -; clone_size: -; cdr3_nt: TGTGCCAGCAGCTTGTATGGGTCAGGGGCATCTCAGCCCCAGCATTTT; cdr3_aa: CASSLYGSGASQPQHF
j_call: TRBJ1-6; v_call: TRBV2; d_call: TRBD1; clone_size: -; cdr3_nt: TGTGCCAGCAGTGTCCCGGGACAGGGGTCCCGCTATAATTCACCCCTCCACTTT; cdr3_aa: CASSVPGQGSRYNSPLHF
j_call: TRBJ2-3; v_call: TRBV3-1/TRBV3-2; d_call: -; clone_size: -; cdr3_nt: TGTGCCAGCAGCCAGCTGAACTGGGAAAGGCTAGATACATCAGATACGCAGTATTTT; cdr3_aa: CASSQLNWERLDTSDTQYF
j_call: TRBJ1-5; v_call: TRBV6-5; d_call: -; clone_size: -; cdr3_nt: TGTGCCAGCACTCCCAGGGAGGCGGGTCAGCCCCAGCATTTT; cdr3_aa: CASTPREAGQPQHF
j_call: TRBJ1-2; v_call: TRBV6-2/TRBV6-3; d_call: TRBD1; clone_size: -; cdr3_nt: TGTGCCAGCAGTTACCCAGGGGGCCTTCGTGGCTACACCTTC; cdr3_aa: CASSYPGGLRGYTF
j_call: TRBJ1-3; v_call: TRBV5-1; d_call: TRBD1; clone_size: -; cdr3_nt: TGCGCCAGCAGCCTCGGGACAGGTGCTGGAAACACCATATATTTT; cdr3_aa: CASSLGTGAGNTIYF
j_call: TRBJ2-5; v_call: TRBV5-1; d_call: -; clone_size: -; cdr3_nt: TGCGCCAGCAGCCCAAGGAGCTTGGCGGAGGTCTATGAGACCCAGTACTTC; cdr3_aa: CASSPRSLAEVYETQYF
j_call: TRBJ1-2; v_call: TRBV7-2; d_call: TRBD1; clone_size: once; cdr3_nt: TGTGCCAGCAGCTTAGTAGGGGACAGGGATCCCTTGGGCTTC; cdr3_aa: CASSLVGDRDPLGF
j_call: TRBJ2-3; v_call: TRBV5-1; d_call: -; clone_size: -; cdr3_nt: TGCGCCAGCAGCTGGTCAATTTACACAGATACGCAGTATTTT; cdr3_aa: CASSWSIYTDTQYF
j_call: TRBJ2-3; v_call: TRBV24-1; d_call: -; clone_size: -; cdr3_nt: TGTGCCACCAGTGAGGCCGGGACACCAAGCACAGATACGCAGTATTTT; cdr3_aa: CATSEAGTPSTDTQYF
j_call: TRBJ1-1; v_call: TRBV11-3; d_call: -; clone_size: few; cdr3_nt: TGTGCCAGCAGCTTAGGGAAGAACACTGAAGCTTTCTTT; cdr3_aa: CASSLGKNTEAFF
j_call: TRBJ1-4; v_call: TRBV3-1/TRBV3-2; d_call: -; clone_size: -; cdr3_nt: TGTGCCAGCAGCCCCGACTGGGGGGGTGAAAAACTGTTTTTT; cdr3_aa: CASSPDWGGEKLFF
j_call: TRBJ1-1; v_call: TRBV6-5; d_call: -; clone_size: -; cdr3_nt: TGTGCCAGCAGCCCCGAGGGGCGGGCTGAAGCTTTCTTT; cdr3_aa: CASSPEGRAEAFF
j_call: TRBJ2-3; v_call: TRBV5-1; d_call: TRBD2; clone_size: -; cdr3_nt: TGCGCCAGCAGCCGGGGGGTGATCACAGATACGCAGTATTTT; cdr3_aa: CASSRGVITDTQYF
j_call: TRBJ2-1; v_call: TRBV3-1/TRBV3-2; d_call: -; clone_size: -; cdr3_nt: TGTGCCAGCGAGAATAAGAAGGACCCACCGGCCTCCTACAATGAGCAGTTCTTC; cdr3_aa: CASENKKDPPASYNEQFF
j_call: TRBJ2-5; v_call: TRBV5-1; d_call: -; clone_size: -; cdr3_nt: TGCGCCAGCAGCGCCTACCCAGGACAAGAGACCCAGTACTTC; cdr3_aa: CASSAYPGQETQYF